The source of this TCR beta chain is a study of cytomegalovirus exposure and HLA in healthy donors. Study summary: The 120 validation repertoires were produced on the same platform as the 700 or so repertoires of the first cohort. This was reported in a later analysis.

Data came from immunoSEQ multiplex PCR; TCRdb stores just in-frame clones and leaves some out. The data contain roughly 330,000 clones, around 90% of them singletons. J gave up 1 base and V 0 bases, and 4 bases lay outside the gene matches. Germline V gene lookup returns CDR1 LGHNA and CDR2 YSLEER. The CDR3 sequence is 17 residues long. Details on this clone: Its specificity is not known.

Overall study findings and caveats: The tendency of first-cohort TCR clusters to co-occur in the roughly 130 validation repertoires emerged from a later analysis. Both high specificity and high sensitivity reportedly marked the classifier's diagnosis of cytomegalovirus status.

Separate from the roughly 730-subject first cohort, the roughly 110-subject validation cohort was the one that the donors belonged to. The sequenced sample consisted of PBMCs. The receptor's source is a woman in her twenties or thirties in good health and CMV-seropositive. The V call is TRBV4-3, the J call TRBJ2-1; 9 bases are shared with TRBD2. The CDR3 protein is CASSQESRGGSYNEQFF. The CDR3, as DNA: TGCGCCAGCAGCCAAGAATCGCGGGGGGGGTCCTACAATGAGCAGTTCTTC.